This TCR beta chain appears in the sequencing data of a study of regulatory T cells in long-lasting Graves disease. Both iRepertoire HTBI primers and Arm-PCR of CDR3 regions were used to build the TCR beta libraries. TCRdb reprocessed the multiplex PCR reads with MiXCR, giving one entry per CDR3 protein. The sample holds roughly 500,000 distinct CDR3 sequences; 20% to 25% are singletons and the top ten take around 7%. Time point described: persistent/refractory GD, antithyroid drugs over 5 years with positive TRAb. RNA extracted from PBMCs served as the sequencing template. V was clipped by 3 bases and J by 5 bases, with 8 bases between them. The germline V gene has CDR1 SEHNR and CDR2 FQNEAQ (reference sequence). The CDR3 loop spans 12 amino acids.

This chain joins TRBV7-9 and TRBJ2-7; D is unresolved. The material was peripheral blood mononuclear cells (PBMCs), obtained when the disease was refractory, from a patient treated with antithyroid drugs. The source is a female donor with Graves disease. In DNA form, the CDR3 reads TGTGCCAGCAGCTTCGGCCGTAACGAGCAGTACTTC. Encoded protein: CASSFGRNEQYF.